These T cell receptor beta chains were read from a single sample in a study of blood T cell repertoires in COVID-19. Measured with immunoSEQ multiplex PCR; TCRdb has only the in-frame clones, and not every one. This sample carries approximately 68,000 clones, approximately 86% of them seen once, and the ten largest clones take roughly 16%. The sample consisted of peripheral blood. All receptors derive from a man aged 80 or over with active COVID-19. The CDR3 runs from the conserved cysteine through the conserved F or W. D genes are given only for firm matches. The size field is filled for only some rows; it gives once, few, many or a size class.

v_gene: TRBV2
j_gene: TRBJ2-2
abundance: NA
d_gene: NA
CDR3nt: TGTGCCAGCAGTATGGCGGTGAACACCGGGGAGCTGTTTTTT
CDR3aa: CASSMAVNTGELFF

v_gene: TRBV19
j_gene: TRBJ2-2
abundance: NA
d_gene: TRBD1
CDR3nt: TGTGCCACAACCAAGAGACAGGGGGGTTTCCAAACCGGGGAGCTGTTTTTT
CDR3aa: CATTKRQGGFQTGELFF

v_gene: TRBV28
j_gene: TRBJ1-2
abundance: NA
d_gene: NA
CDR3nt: TGTGCCAGCAGTTCTAACGGCTACACCTTC
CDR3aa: CASSSNGYTF

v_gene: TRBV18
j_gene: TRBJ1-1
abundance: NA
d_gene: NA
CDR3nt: TGTGCCAGCTCACCTGGAGTCAACAAACTGAACACTGAAGCTTTCTTT
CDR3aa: CASSPGVNKLNTEAFF

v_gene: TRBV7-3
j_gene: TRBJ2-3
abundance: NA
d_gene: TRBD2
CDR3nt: TGTGCCAGCAGCTTTGCGGGGGGGCCCACAGATACGCAGTATTTT
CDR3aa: CASSFAGGPTDTQYF

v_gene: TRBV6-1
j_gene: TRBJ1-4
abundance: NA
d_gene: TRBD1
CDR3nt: TGTGCCAGCAGTGAAGTGGGGACAGGGGTTGCAAAACTGTTTTTT
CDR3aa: CASSEVGTGVAKLFF

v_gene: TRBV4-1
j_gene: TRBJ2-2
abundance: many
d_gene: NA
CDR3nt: TGCGCCAGCAGCCCAGGGCTCGCGAACACCGGGGAGCTGTTTTTT
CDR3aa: CASSPGLANTGELFF

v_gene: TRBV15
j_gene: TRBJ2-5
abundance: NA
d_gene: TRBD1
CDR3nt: TGTGCCACCAGCAGGGGGGGACAGGGGGCGAAAGAGACCCAGTACTTC
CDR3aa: CATSRGGQGAKETQYF

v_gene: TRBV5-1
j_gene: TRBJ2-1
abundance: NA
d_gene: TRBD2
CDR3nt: TGCGCCAGCAGCTCCGGGACTAATAACAATGAGCAGTTCTTC
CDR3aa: CASSSGTNNNEQFF

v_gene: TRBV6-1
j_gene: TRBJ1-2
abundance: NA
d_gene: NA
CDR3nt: TGTGCCAGCAGTGAATTGGTTGTTGAGGAATATGGCTACACCTTC
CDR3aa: CASSELVVEEYGYTF

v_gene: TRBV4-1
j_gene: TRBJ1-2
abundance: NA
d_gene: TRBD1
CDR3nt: TGCGCCAGCAGCCAAGATAAGGACAGGAACTATGGCTACACCTTC
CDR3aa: CASSQDKDRNYGYTF

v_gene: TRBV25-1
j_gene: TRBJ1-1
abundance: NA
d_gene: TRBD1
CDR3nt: TGTGCCAGCAGGGAGACAGGGAGGAACACTGAAGCTTTCTTT
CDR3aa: CASRETGRNTEAFF

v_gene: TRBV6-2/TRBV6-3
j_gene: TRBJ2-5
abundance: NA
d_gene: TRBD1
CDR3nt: TGTGCCAGCAGTTACTCGGACAGGGGGCATGGAGAGACCCAGTACTTC
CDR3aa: CASSYSDRGHGETQYF

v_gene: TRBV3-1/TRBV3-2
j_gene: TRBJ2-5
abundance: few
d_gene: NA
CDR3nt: TGTGCCAGCAGTAGGACAATGAAGACCCAGTACTTC
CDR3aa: CASSRTMKTQYF

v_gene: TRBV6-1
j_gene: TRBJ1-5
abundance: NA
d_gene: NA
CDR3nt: TGTGCCAGCAGTGAAGCGATCTCGTCAGGTAATCAGCCCCAGCATTTT
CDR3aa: CASSEAISSGNQPQHF

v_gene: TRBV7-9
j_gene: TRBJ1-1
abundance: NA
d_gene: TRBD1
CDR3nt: TGTGCCAGCAGCTTAGCGGCCAGGGGGACAACTGAAGCTTTCTTT
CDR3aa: CASSLAARGTTEAFF

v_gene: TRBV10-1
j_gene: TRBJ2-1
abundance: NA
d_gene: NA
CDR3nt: TGCGCCAGCAGCGATCAATTCAGGGGTCCCTACAATGAGCAGTTCTTC
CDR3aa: CASSDQFRGPYNEQFF

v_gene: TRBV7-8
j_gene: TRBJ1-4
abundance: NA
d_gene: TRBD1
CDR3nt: TGTGCCAGCAGCGTACAAACAGGGGGCACTGAAAAACTGTTTTTT
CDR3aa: CASSVQTGGTEKLFF

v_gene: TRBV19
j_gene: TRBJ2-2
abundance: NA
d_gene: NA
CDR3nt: TGTGCCAGTAGGACAGGACAGATACTTGGCACCGGGGAGCTGTTTTTT
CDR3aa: CASRTGQILGTGELFF

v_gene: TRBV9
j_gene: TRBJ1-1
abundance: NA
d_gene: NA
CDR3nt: TGTGCCAGCAGTGCGGGGGGAATGAACACTGAAGCTTTCTTT
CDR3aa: CASSAGGMNTEAFF

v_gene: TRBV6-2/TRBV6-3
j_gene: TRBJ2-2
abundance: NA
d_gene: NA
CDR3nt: TGTGCCAGCAGTTTGACAATCACCGGGGAGCTGTTTTTT
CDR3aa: CASSLTITGELFF

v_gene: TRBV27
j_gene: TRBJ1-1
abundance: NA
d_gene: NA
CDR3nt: TGTGCCAGCAGTTGGGGACAGAACACTGAAGCTTTCTTT
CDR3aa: CASSWGQNTEAFF

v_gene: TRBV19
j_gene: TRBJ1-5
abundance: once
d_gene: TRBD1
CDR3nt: TGTGCCAGTAGTTCGGCAGGGGGGAGCAATCAGCCCCAGCATTTT
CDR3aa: CASSSAGGSNQPQHF

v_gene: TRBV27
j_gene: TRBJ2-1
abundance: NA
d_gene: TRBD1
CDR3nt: TGTGCCAGCAAACGGACAGGGGCCAATGAGCAGTTCTTC
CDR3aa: CASKRTGANEQFF

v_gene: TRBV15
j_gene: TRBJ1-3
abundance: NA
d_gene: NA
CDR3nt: TGTGCCACCAGCAGAGCCTTGGGAGGGAGTACTGGAAACACCATATATTTT
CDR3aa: CATSRALGGSTGNTIYF

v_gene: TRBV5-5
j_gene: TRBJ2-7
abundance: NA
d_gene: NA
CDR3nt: TGTGCCAGCAGCCCTGGACCAGGGAAGACAGCGCCCTACGAGCAGTACTTC
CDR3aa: CASSPGPGKTAPYEQYF

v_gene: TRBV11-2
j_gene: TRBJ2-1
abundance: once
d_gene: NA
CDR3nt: TGTGCCAGCAGCTTAGAAGTTCAGTTCCATGAGCAGTTCTTC
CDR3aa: CASSLEVQFHEQFF